These T cell receptor beta chains were read from a single sample in a study of blood T cell repertoires in COVID-19. The protocol was immunoSEQ multiplex PCR, while the TCRdb copy is restricted to in-frame clones and leaves out a portion. The table records approximately 180,000 clones, about 83% of them present only once. The sequenced sample consisted of peripheral blood. The receptors come from a person aged 65 to 85 with COVID-19, enrolled during active disease. Both conserved end residues are part of each CDR3. Each record gives: V gene, J gene, CDR3 protein.

V: TRBV5-5; J: TRBJ2-1; CDR3: CASSFSIRDIGNEQFF
V: TRBV7-3; J: TRBJ2-6; CDR3: CASSLYGGLSSGANVLTF
V: TRBV20-1; J: TRBJ2-7; CDR3: CSASPGTTSSYEQYF
V: TRBV7-2; J: TRBJ1-4; CDR3: CASSLIGQGREKLFF
V: TRBV2; J: TRBJ2-7; CDR3: CASGQTTTEQYF
V: TRBV7-3; J: TRBJ2-6; CDR3: CASSWGPSGANVLTF
V: TRBV11-3; J: TRBJ2-2; CDR3: CASSLSSGGQGFSGELFF
V: TRBV19; J: TRBJ2-1; CDR3: CASSAGGASRYNEQFF
V: TRBV6-1; J: TRBJ1-4; CDR3: CASSGPRTGRYSEKLFF
V: TRBV4-3; J: TRBJ2-2; CDR3: CASSQDLLMSEAGELFF
V: TRBV18; J: TRBJ2-7; CDR3: CASSPSPGGYEQYF
V: TRBV5-1; J: TRBJ1-6; CDR3: CASSLIEGSPLHF
V: TRBV28; J: TRBJ1-5; CDR3: CASSLGFLWGQRPPSNQPQHF
V: TRBV6-4; J: TRBJ1-2; CDR3: CASSVGQGWGYTF
V: TRBV19; J: TRBJ1-1; CDR3: CASSIGGQGGSVGTEAFF
V: TRBV20-1; J: TRBJ2-2; CDR3: CSASRTGELFF
V: TRBV12-3/TRBV12-4; J: TRBJ1-1; CDR3: CASSFGQDIEAFF
V: TRBV7-9; J: TRBJ2-7; CDR3: CASSYTTGDEQYF
V: TRBV7-9; J: TRBJ1-6; CDR3: CASSSTGASSYNSPLHF
V: TRBV5-4; J: TRBJ1-3; CDR3: CASQLRGFGNTIYF
V: TRBV7-2; J: TRBJ2-1; CDR3: CASSQQGSDEQFF
V: TRBV20-1; J: TRBJ2-5; CDR3: CSGQLETQYF
V: TRBV7-3; J: TRBJ1-1; CDR3: CASSLGDRSTEAFF
V: TRBV19; J: TRBJ1-4; CDR3: CASSRLLIGGLGEKLFF
V: TRBV20-1; J: TRBJ2-7; CDR3: CSAMGGAHRDF
V: TRBV21-1; J: TRBJ2-7; CDR3: CASIQGRVYEQYF
V: TRBV29-1; J: TRBJ2-2; CDR3: CSVAGRVNTGELFF
V: TRBV4-1; J: TRBJ2-2; CDR3: CASSQGYRTGNTGELFF
V: TRBV19; J: TRBJ2-1; CDR3: CASSAQTSQNEQFF